This record looks at one TCR beta chain sequence and its context. This sample stems from a study of OX40 agonist ivuxolimab in advanced cancers. Germline values: CDR1 MDHEN, CDR2 SYDVKM. The CDR3 runs to 14 residues. The ends were cut back, 3 bases at V and 4 bases at J, with 12 bases in the middle. Data came from immunoSEQ multiplex PCR; TCRdb stores just in-frame clones and leaves some out. The profile covers 99,000 or so clones, with roughly 95% appearing a single time and roughly 2% taken by the ten largest. This sequence joins TRBV28 and TRBJ1-2; D perhaps matches TRBD1 (5 bases). The sequencing used CD4+ or CD8+ T cells sorted from blood, collected in a trial of the OX40 agonist ivuxolimab. The receptor was isolated from an adult with an advanced solid tumor such as melanoma, head and neck, liver or kidney cancer. This CDR3 is CASSFSDIPYGYTF. CDR3 DNA sequence: TGTGCCAGCAGTTTCTCGGACATCCCCTATGGCTACACCTTC.